These T cell receptor beta chains were read from a single sample in a study of blood T cell repertoires in COVID-19. TCRdb keeps only in-frame clones here, not all; method: immunoSEQ multiplex PCR. The data show 330,000 or so clones, more than 75% seen once. The sample comprised PBMCs or T cells enriched from blood (not recorded which). Receptors originate from a man aged 40-49 years in a cohort exposed to, infected with or recovered from COVID-19 (not recorded which). Each CDR3 is given with its conserved first and last residue. Fields, in order: D gene, J gene, V gene, clone size, CDR3 protein, CDR3 DNA. A D gene is named only where the DNA matches it firmly. Expanded clones are given a class, and other clones once, few, many or no size at all.

. | TRBJ1-1 | TRBV12-3/TRBV12-4 | few | CASSLGEGSEAFF | TGTGCCAGCAGTTTGGGGGAGGGCTCTGAAGCTTTCTTT
TRBD2 | TRBJ2-1 | TRBV7-6 | . | CASSSGLAGVNEQFF | TGTGCCAGCAGCTCCGGACTAGCGGGAGTTAATGAGCAGTTCTTC
TRBD1 | TRBJ1-6 | TRBV5-4 | . | CASSLLATGGTNSPLHF | TGTGCCAGCAGCTTGTTGGCGACAGGGGGCACTAATTCACCCCTCCACTTT
TRBD1 | TRBJ2-3 | TRBV19 | . | CASSIRTGSNTDTQYF | TGTGCCAGTAGTATTCGGACAGGCAGCAACACAGATACGCAGTATTTT
. | TRBJ1-2 | TRBV10-3 | . | CAIRAVREGEGGYTF | TGTGCCATCAGAGCCGTGAGGGAAGGTGAAGGTGGCTACACCTTC
. | TRBJ1-2 | TRBV11-2 | . | CASSLAGGSGYTF | TGTGCCAGCAGCTTAGCGGGGGGAAGTGGCTACACCTTC
TRBD2 | TRBJ2-2 | TRBV5-1 | . | CASNPGTRDTGELFF | TGCGCCAGCAACCCCGGGACTAGGGACACCGGGGAGCTGTTTTTT
. | TRBJ2-3 | TRBV5-5 | . | CASSLSGGAGDTQYF | TGTGCCAGCAGCTTGTCGGGGGGCGCAGGGGATACGCAGTATTTT
. | TRBJ1-1 | TRBV11-2 | once | CASSSEGCAFF | TGTGCCAGCAGTTCAGAGGGTTGCGCTTTCTTT
. | TRBJ1-1 | TRBV5-1 | . | CASSLDPGIPEAFF | TGCGCCAGCAGCTTGGATCCGGGGATCCCTGAAGCTTTCTTT
TRBD2 | TRBJ2-1 | TRBV7-6 | . | CASSLGLAAYNEQFF | TGTGCCAGCAGCTTAGGGCTAGCGGCCTACAATGAGCAGTTCTTC
TRBD1 | TRBJ1-4 | TRBV27 | . | CASSSGQGIEKLFF | TGTGCCAGCAGTTCCGGACAGGGAATCGAAAAACTGTTTTTT
TRBD1 | TRBJ1-1 | TRBV18 | . | CASSPVVAGGNTEAFF | TGTGCCAGCTCACCAGTAGTTGCAGGGGGCAACACTGAAGCTTTCTTT
TRBD1 | TRBJ1-2 | TRBV6-5 | . | CASSFPGTGFYGYTF | TGTGCCAGCAGTTTCCCCGGGACAGGGTTCTATGGCTACACCTTC
TRBD2 | TRBJ2-3 | TRBV7-7 | . | CASSSGLEYTDTQYF | TGTGCCAGCAGCTCGGGACTAGAGTACACAGATACGCAGTATTTT
TRBD1 | TRBJ1-5 | TRBV4-1 | . | CASSLSGTATSNQPQHF | TGCGCCAGCAGCCTCTCCGGGACAGCGACCAGCAATCAGCCCCAGCATTTT
. | TRBJ1-6 | TRBV3-1/TRBV3-2 | . | CASSQDPGENSPLHF | TGTGCCAGCAGCCAAGATCCCGGGGAGAATTCACCCCTCCACTTT
. | TRBJ1-2 | TRBV29-1 | . | CSAEDSRLGYTF | TGCAGCGCCGAGGACAGCCGTCTTGGCTACACCTTC
. | TRBJ2-7 | TRBV3-1/TRBV3-2 | . | CASSQSGGYEQYF | TGTGCCAGCAGCCAGTCAGGGGGGTACGAGCAGTACTTC
TRBD2 | TRBJ2-7 | TRBV18 | . | CASSPPGLDYEQYF | TGTGCCAGCTCACCACCGGGACTAGACTACGAGCAGTACTTC
TRBD2 | TRBJ2-7 | TRBV5-1 | . | CASSFRLAGAYEQYF | TGCGCCAGCAGCTTTCGACTAGCGGGAGCTTACGAGCAGTACTTC
TRBD1 | TRBJ1-1 | TRBV18 | . | CASSPNDRAATEAFF | TGTGCCAGCTCACCTAACGACAGGGCCGCCACTGAAGCTTTCTTT
. | TRBJ1-4 | TRBV18 | . | CASSQRTVATNEKLFF | TGTGCCAGCTCCCAGAGGACAGTTGCAACTAATGAAAAACTGTTTTTT
. | TRBJ2-3 | TRBV12-5 | . | CASGFNTDTQYF | TGTGCTAGTGGTTTCAACACAGATACGCAGTATTTT
. | TRBJ2-5 | TRBV10-1 | once | CASTEQETQYF | TGCGCCAGCACCGAGCAAGAGACCCAGTACTTC
. | TRBJ2-6 | TRBV2 | . | CASTERGANVLTF | TGTGCCAGCACCGAGCGGGGGGCCAACGTCCTGACTTTC
TRBD1 | TRBJ1-5 | TRBV19 | . | CASSPNRGLNQPQHF | TGTGCCAGTAGTCCAAACAGGGGGCTCAATCAGCCCCAGCATTTT
. | TRBJ1-1 | TRBV7-9 | . | CASSPQGGVGVTEAFF | TGTGCCAGCAGCCCTCAAGGGGGGGTCGGGGTCACTGAAGCTTTCTTT
. | TRBJ1-4 | TRBV11-2 | . | CASSLSLGNEKLFF | TGTGCCAGCAGCTTATCCCTCGGGAATGAAAAACTGTTTTTT
TRBD1 | TRBJ2-7 | TRBV5-1 | . | CASRPGTGGPYEQYF | TGCGCCAGCAGACCCGGGACAGGGGGACCCTACGAGCAGTACTTC
TRBD2 | TRBJ2-1 | TRBV20-1 | once | CSAETSGEQFF | TGCAGTGCGGAAACTAGCGGAGAGCAGTTCTTC
TRBD1 | TRBJ1-1 | TRBV9 | . | CASRGQGNTEAFF | TGTGCCAGCAGGGGACAGGGGAACACTGAAGCTTTCTTT
TRBD2 | TRBJ2-3 | TRBV4-2 | once | CASSQDLAGAYSDTQYF | TGTGCCAGCAGCCAAGATCTCGCGGGAGCTTACTCAGATACGCAGTATTTT
. | TRBJ1-3 | TRBV5-6 | . | CASSLTGSGNTIYF | TGTGCCAGCAGCTTGACAGGGTCTGGAAACACCATATATTTT
. | TRBJ1-1 | TRBV15 | . | CATSGEGGGTEAFF | TGTGCCACCAGCGGCGAGGGAGGAGGAACTGAAGCTTTCTTT
TRBD1 | TRBJ1-3 | TRBV7-8 | . | CASSPQRGPGNTIYF | TGTGCCAGCAGCCCGCAAAGGGGGCCTGGAAACACCATATATTTT
TRBD1 | TRBJ2-3 | TRBV5-1 | . | CASSGQGASDTQYF | TGCGCCAGCAGTGGGCAGGGGGCTAGTGATACGCAGTATTTT
TRBD2 | TRBJ2-3 | TRBV18 | . | CASSPQVAGGATDTQYF | TGTGCCAGCTCACCACAGGTAGCGGGTGGAGCCACAGATACGCAGTATTTT
. | TRBJ1-5 | TRBV3-1/TRBV3-2 | . | CASSQDEGPQHF | TGTGCCAGCAGCCAAGATGAGGGGCCCCAGCATTTT
TRBD1 | TRBJ1-1 | TRBV30 | . | CAWNEGASGLGGEAFF | TGTGCCTGGAATGAGGGGGCTTCCGGGCTCGGGGGTGAAGCTTTCTTT
. | TRBJ2-3 | TRBV29-1 | . | CSGTTGGRYYTDTQYF | TGCAGCGGCACAACTGGGGGCAGATACTACACAGATACGCAGTATTTT
TRBD2 | TRBJ2-3 | TRBV10-1 | . | CASSGTSGTSTDTQYF | TGCGCCAGCAGCGGGACTAGCGGGACTAGCACAGATACGCAGTATTTT
TRBD2 | TRBJ2-5 | TRBV7-8 | . | CASSPSGLAGFWGQETQYF | TGTGCCAGCAGCCCTTCCGGACTAGCGGGCTTCTGGGGGCAAGAGACCCAGTACTTC
. | TRBJ2-7 | TRBV18 | . | CASSEDRMGEQYF | TGTGCCAGCTCCGAAGACAGGATGGGTGAGCAGTACTTC
TRBD1 | TRBJ1-2 | TRBV29-1 | . | CSTGGSFDGYTF | TGCAGCACAGGGGGCAGTTTCGATGGCTACACCTTC
. | TRBJ2-1 | TRBV18 | . | CASSPWDTDEQFF | TGTGCCAGCTCACCTTGGGACACGGATGAGCAGTTCTTC
TRBD2 | TRBJ2-3 | TRBV3-1/TRBV3-2 | . | CASSQLGLAGGPDTQYF | TGTGCCAGCAGCCAATTGGGACTAGCGGGAGGTCCAGATACGCAGTATTTT
. | TRBJ1-5 | TRBV5-1 | . | CASSLDPANSNQPQHF | TGCGCCAGCAGCTTGGATCCAGCGAATAGCAATCAGCCCCAGCATTTT
. | TRBJ2-1 | TRBV27 | . | CASSLLESLYNEQFF | TGTGCCAGCAGTTTACTAGAATCTCTGTACAATGAGCAGTTCTTC
TRBD1 | TRBJ2-1 | TRBV4-1 | . | CASSKRQGPYNEQFF | TGCGCCAGCAGCAAAAGACAGGGCCCCTACAATGAGCAGTTCTTC
. | TRBJ1-1 | TRBV5-1 | . | CASSFLPDRNTEAFF | TGCGCCAGCAGCTTCCTACCGGACAGGAACACTGAAGCTTTCTTT
. | TRBJ2-3 | TRBV21-1 | . | CASSPPRGRKGDTQYF | TGTGCCAGCAGCCCCCCCCGCGGGAGGAAGGGAGATACGCAGTATTTT
TRBD1 | TRBJ2-7 | TRBV28 | . | CASQSTGTGGHEQYF | TGTGCCAGCCAAAGTACCGGGACAGGGGGACACGAGCAGTACTTC